The rows below give T cell receptor beta chains drawn from one sample of a study of blood T cells in healthy people across ages. TCRdb re-called the 5' RACE reads with MiXCR, one entry per CDR3 protein. The profile shows 710,000 or so distinct CDR3 sequences, about 24% of them singletons. Sequencing used blood. The source is a man between 65 and 85 years old in good health. CDR3s include the opening cysteine and the closing phenylalanine or tryptophan. A D gene is named only where the DNA matches it firmly. Clone size appears in some rows only: once, few, many, or a class for an expanded clone.

d_call: -
v_call: TRBV5-1
clone_size: -
j_call: TRBJ2-3
cdr3_nt: TGCGCCAGCAGCTTGGCCCAGCAGTCGGGCACAGATACGCAGTATTTT
cdr3_aa: CASSLAQQSGTDTQYF

d_call: TRBD1
v_call: TRBV12-3/TRBV12-4
clone_size: -
j_call: TRBJ1-5
cdr3_nt: TGTGCCAGCAGTGGACAGGTTGGCAATCAGCCCCAGCATTTT
cdr3_aa: CASSGQVGNQPQHF

d_call: -
v_call: TRBV29-1
clone_size: -
j_call: TRBJ2-1
cdr3_nt: TGCAGCGTGGAGATAGGGGTGGATGAGCAGTTCTTC
cdr3_aa: CSVEIGVDEQFF

d_call: -
v_call: TRBV29-1
clone_size: -
j_call: TRBJ1-1
cdr3_nt: TGCAGCGTCGGCAAGTCAACGAACACTGAAGCTTTCTTT
cdr3_aa: CSVGKSTNTEAFF

d_call: -
v_call: TRBV29-1
clone_size: -
j_call: TRBJ1-5
cdr3_nt: TGCAGCGTTGGGGCAGGAGGTCGTGGACAGCCCCAGCATTTT
cdr3_aa: CSVGAGGRGQPQHF

d_call: -
v_call: TRBV20-1
clone_size: few
j_call: TRBJ2-5
cdr3_nt: TGCAGTGCTAGAGATGTGCAGGTCCAAGAGACCCAGTACTTC
cdr3_aa: CSARDVQVQETQYF

d_call: -
v_call: TRBV28
clone_size: -
j_call: TRBJ1-2
cdr3_nt: TGTGCCACTACCCTGACAGGCGGCTACACCTTC
cdr3_aa: CATTLTGGYTF

d_call: TRBD2
v_call: TRBV20-1
clone_size: few
j_call: TRBJ2-3
cdr3_nt: TGCAGTGCCCGAGCGGGAGGGCTCACAGATACGCAGTATTTT
cdr3_aa: CSARAGGLTDTQYF

d_call: -
v_call: TRBV14
clone_size: -
j_call: TRBJ2-5
cdr3_nt: TGTGCCAGCAGCCAGGGTCTGATGGAGACCCAGTACTTC
cdr3_aa: CASSQGLMETQYF

d_call: -
v_call: TRBV29-1
clone_size: -
j_call: TRBJ2-1
cdr3_nt: TGCAGCGGCCGTCCTTCGGGGCAGGGTGAGCAGTTCTTC
cdr3_aa: CSGRPSGQGEQFF

d_call: TRBD2
v_call: TRBV5-1
clone_size: few
j_call: TRBJ2-3
cdr3_nt: TGCGCCAGCAGCTTGGAAGGACTAGCGGACACAGATACGCAGTATTTT
cdr3_aa: CASSLEGLADTDTQYF

d_call: TRBD2
v_call: TRBV3-1
clone_size: -
j_call: TRBJ2-1
cdr3_nt: TGTGCCAGCAGCACCGGGACTAGCGGGGGGAGCTCCTACAATGAGCAGTTCTTC
cdr3_aa: CASSTGTSGGSSYNEQFF

d_call: -
v_call: TRBV5-1
clone_size: -
j_call: TRBJ2-4
cdr3_nt: TGCGCCAGCAGCTTGGATCCGGGATCGGAAAACATTCAGTACTTC
cdr3_aa: CASSLDPGSENIQYF

d_call: -
v_call: TRBV7-2
clone_size: few
j_call: TRBJ2-1
cdr3_nt: TGTGCCAGCAGCCCCCGCTCACCAGCTCCCACCGAGCAGTTCTTC
cdr3_aa: CASSPRSPAPTEQFF

d_call: TRBD1
v_call: TRBV29-1
clone_size: -
j_call: TRBJ2-4
cdr3_nt: TGCAGCGTGGCCGGGACAGGGGGGTGGATTGACAAAAACATTCAGTACTTC
cdr3_aa: CSVAGTGGWIDKNIQYF

d_call: TRBD1
v_call: TRBV2
clone_size: -
j_call: TRBJ1-2
cdr3_nt: TGTGCCAACACCCAGGGCGACAGGGGGTATGGCTACACCTTC
cdr3_aa: CANTQGDRGYGYTF

d_call: TRBD2
v_call: TRBV7-2
clone_size: -
j_call: TRBJ2-5
cdr3_nt: TGTGCCAGCAGCACCCAACTAGCGGGTGGCGAGACCCAGTACTTC
cdr3_aa: CASSTQLAGGETQYF

d_call: -
v_call: TRBV14
clone_size: few
j_call: TRBJ2-3
cdr3_nt: TGTGCCAGCAGCCAATGGCTTGAGTTCACATTGGATACGCAGTATTTT
cdr3_aa: CASSQWLEFTLDTQYF

d_call: -
v_call: TRBV6-5
clone_size: few
j_call: TRBJ2-7
cdr3_nt: TGTGCCACCATCAAGAGAGGCGAGCAGTACTTC
cdr3_aa: CATIKRGEQYF

d_call: -
v_call: TRBV28
clone_size: -
j_call: TRBJ1-2
cdr3_nt: TGTGCCAGCAGTTCCCTCCAGCCTAACTATGGCTACACCTTC
cdr3_aa: CASSSLQPNYGYTF

d_call: TRBD1
v_call: TRBV18
clone_size: -
j_call: TRBJ1-1
cdr3_nt: TGTGCCAGCTCAAATGACAGGGGGTCGTACACTGAAGCTTTCTTT
cdr3_aa: CASSNDRGSYTEAFF

d_call: -
v_call: TRBV7-9
clone_size: -
j_call: TRBJ1-2
cdr3_nt: TGTGCCAGCAGCCCCCGGGACTTCTCAGAGCCTTCCGGCTACACCTTC
cdr3_aa: CASSPRDFSEPSGYTF

d_call: -
v_call: TRBV18
clone_size: few
j_call: TRBJ1-2
cdr3_nt: TGTGCCAGCTCACCACCGTCGCTGGCTCATGGCTACACCTTC
cdr3_aa: CASSPPSLAHGYTF

d_call: TRBD1
v_call: TRBV28
clone_size: many
j_call: TRBJ1-1
cdr3_nt: TGTGCCAGCAGTTTAATAGAGGGACAGGGGGCGAACACTGAAGCTTTCTTT
cdr3_aa: CASSLIEGQGANTEAFF

d_call: TRBD1
v_call: TRBV28
clone_size: -
j_call: TRBJ2-7
cdr3_nt: TGTGCCAGCAGTTCGGACAGGTGGACGAACGAGCAGTACTTC
cdr3_aa: CASSSDRWTNEQYF

d_call: -
v_call: TRBV6-5
clone_size: -
j_call: TRBJ1-2
cdr3_nt: TGTGCCAGCAGTTACTCGGGGAGACTTGGCTACACCTTC
cdr3_aa: CASSYSGRLGYTF

d_call: -
v_call: TRBV3-1
clone_size: few
j_call: TRBJ1-2
cdr3_nt: TGTGCCAGCAGCCAAACCCGGGGGGACTATGGCTACACCTTC
cdr3_aa: CASSQTRGDYGYTF

d_call: -
v_call: TRBV20-1
clone_size: -
j_call: TRBJ1-1
cdr3_nt: TGCAGTGCTAGAGACCCGAGACAGACCACTGAAGCTTTCTTT
cdr3_aa: CSARDPRQTTEAFF

d_call: -
v_call: TRBV27
clone_size: -
j_call: TRBJ1-2
cdr3_nt: TGTGCCAGCAGTTCACTCGGACAGAACTACACCTTC
cdr3_aa: CASSSLGQNYTF

d_call: -
v_call: TRBV29-1
clone_size: -
j_call: TRBJ1-1
cdr3_nt: TGCAGCGTTGAATGGAGGGGGTACACTGAAGCTTTCTTT
cdr3_aa: CSVEWRGYTEAFF

d_call: -
v_call: TRBV7-2
clone_size: few
j_call: TRBJ2-2
cdr3_nt: TGTGCCAGCAGCTTAAACGGGGGGAACACCGGGGAGCTGTTTTTT
cdr3_aa: CASSLNGGNTGELFF

d_call: -
v_call: TRBV7-6
clone_size: -
j_call: TRBJ2-3
cdr3_nt: TGTGCCAGCAGCTTAGGTGTCCTTGGGGGCTCAAGGGCAGATACGCAGTATTTT
cdr3_aa: CASSLGVLGGSRADTQYF

d_call: -
v_call: TRBV12-3/TRBV12-4
clone_size: -
j_call: TRBJ2-3
cdr3_nt: TGTGCCAGCAGACGACACAGCGCTAGCACAGATACGCAGTATTTT
cdr3_aa: CASRRHSASTDTQYF

d_call: -
v_call: TRBV12-3/TRBV12-4
clone_size: few
j_call: TRBJ1-5
cdr3_nt: TGTGCCAGCAGTCGCGGTGTTTCTAGCAATCAGCCCCAGCATTTT
cdr3_aa: CASSRGVSSNQPQHF

d_call: -
v_call: TRBV7-2
clone_size: few
j_call: TRBJ1-5
cdr3_nt: TGTGCCAGCAGCTCTTTCGGTGGCAATCAGCCCCAGCATTTT
cdr3_aa: CASSSFGGNQPQHF

d_call: -
v_call: TRBV29-1
clone_size: -
j_call: TRBJ1-1
cdr3_nt: TGCAGCGTCCTGGAGGGGAACACTGAAGCTTTCTTT
cdr3_aa: CSVLEGNTEAFF

d_call: -
v_call: TRBV20-1
clone_size: -
j_call: TRBJ2-1
cdr3_nt: TGCAGTGCTTTAGCGGGGACAGCTTACAATGAGCAGTTCTTC
cdr3_aa: CSALAGTAYNEQFF

d_call: TRBD1
v_call: TRBV19
clone_size: few
j_call: TRBJ2-3
cdr3_nt: TGTGCCAGTAGTAACAGGGGGAACACAGATACGCAGTACTTT
cdr3_aa: CASSNRGNTDTQYF

d_call: -
v_call: TRBV5-1
clone_size: -
j_call: TRBJ2-1
cdr3_nt: TGCGCCAGCAGCATTGACAGGCCCTTTGGGAATGAGCAGTTCTTC
cdr3_aa: CASSIDRPFGNEQFF

d_call: -
v_call: TRBV2
clone_size: -
j_call: TRBJ2-5
cdr3_nt: TGTGCCAGCGCTCTCGATCAGGGGTTAAGGGAGACCCAGTACTTC
cdr3_aa: CASALDQGLRETQYF